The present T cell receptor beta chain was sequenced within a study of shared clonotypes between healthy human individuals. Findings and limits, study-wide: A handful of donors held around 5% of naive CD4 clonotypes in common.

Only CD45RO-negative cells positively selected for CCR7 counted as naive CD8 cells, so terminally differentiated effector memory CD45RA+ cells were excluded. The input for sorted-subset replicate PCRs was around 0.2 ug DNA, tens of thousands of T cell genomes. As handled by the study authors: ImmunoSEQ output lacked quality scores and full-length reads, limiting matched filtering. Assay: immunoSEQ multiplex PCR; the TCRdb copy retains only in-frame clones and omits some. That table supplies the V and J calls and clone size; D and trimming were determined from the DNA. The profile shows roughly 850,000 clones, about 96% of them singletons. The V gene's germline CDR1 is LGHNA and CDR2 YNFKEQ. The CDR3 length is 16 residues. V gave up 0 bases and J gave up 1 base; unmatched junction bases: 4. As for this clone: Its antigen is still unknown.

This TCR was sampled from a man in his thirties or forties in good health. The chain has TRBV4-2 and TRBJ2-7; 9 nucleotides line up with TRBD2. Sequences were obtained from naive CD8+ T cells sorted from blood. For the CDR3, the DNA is TGTGCCAGCAGCCAAGAAGGGACTAGCCGTTCCTACGAGCAGTACTTC. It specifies CASSQEGTSRSYEQYF.